Shown below are 24 T cell receptor beta chains from a single sample sequenced in a study of T cells in women clearing cervical HPV infection. Method: immunoSEQ multiplex PCR; TCRdb's copy keeps in-frame clones and lacks some. The sample's table shows approximately 41,000 clones. Material for sequencing was blood buffy coat. The receptors derive from a woman between 18 and 69 years old with a cervical HPV16 infection that either progressed to CIN3+ or cleared (not recorded which).

About this clone: The observed sequence ends 3 residues before the CDR3 terminus, with the missing tail filled in from the germline J gene. This chain uses TRBV5-1 with TRBJ2-5; the D is unclear. Germline CDR1 SGHRS, CDR2 YFSETQ. The CDR3 is 12 amino acids. Trimming cost V 5 bases and J 5 bases, with 10 bases left between them. The DNA read from the CDR3 is TGCGCCAGCAGTATCGAAGGGGAGACC. This sequence encodes CASSIEGET. The full CDR3 is CASSIEGETQYF.

The chain's CDR3 is CASRTGGDEQYF. The part of the CDR3 DNA that was read is TGTGCCAGTAGGACAGGGGGCGACGAG. The chain employs TRBV19 and TRBJ2-7; 10 nucleotides align to TRBD1. The read finishes 3 residues shy of the CDR3 end, and the germline J gene is used to complete it. The ends lost 6 bases at V and 5 bases at J; junction bases unmatched: 1. The CDR3 length is 12 residues. CDR1 LNHDA and CDR2 SQIVND come from the germline V gene (reference sequence).

Partial CDR3 DNA: TGTGCCAGCAGCCAAGAGTGGAAATGGGACAGGGGCACCGGGGAG. It translates to CASSQEWKWDRGTGE. The entire CDR3 protein is CASSQEWKWDRGTGELFF. The V and J genes are TRBV14 and TRBJ2-2; TRBD1 agrees at 10 bases. The read gets to within 3 residues of the CDR3 end, and the germline J gene fills in the rest. The CDR3 consists of 18 residues. Germline trimming cut 0 bases from V and 4 bases from J; bases unmatched to any gene: 8. Germline V lookup: CDR1 SGHDN, CDR2 FVKESK.

Remarks on this clone: The missing CDR3 end, 3 residues past where the read stops, is filled in from the germline J gene. The chain recombines TRBV7-9 with TRBJ2-2; D remains ambiguous. With 8 bases removed from V and 7 bases from J, the gap between germline ends came to 17 bases. Germline CDR1 is SEHNR and CDR2 is FQNEAQ (reference sequence). The CDR3 spans 14 residues. CDR3 in amino acids: CASPRALKNGELFF. CDR3 DNA (partial): TGTGCCAGCCCCCGAGCCCTTAAAAACGGGGAG.

A remark on this clone: The read terminates 3 residues before the CDR3 end, so the remaining end is supplied by the germline J gene. The chain combines TRBV14 with TRBJ2-3; perhaps TRBD2 as D (6 bases). Germline V gives CDR1 SGHDN, CDR2 FVKESK. V lost 4 bases to trimming and J lost 0 bases, with 14 bases between them. The length of the CDR3 is 16 residues. The CDR3 bases that were read are TGTGCCAGCAGCCTAGTTAGCGGACCTAGCACAGATACG. It encodes CASSLVSGPSTDT. The whole CDR3 protein reads CASSLVSGPSTDTQYF.

Turning to this clone: The read gets to within 3 residues of the CDR3 end, and the germline J gene fills in the rest. The V and J genes are TRBV7-8 and TRBJ1-1; no clear D gene. This CDR3 is 13 amino acids long. The germline V gene has CDR1 SGHVS and CDR2 FQNEAQ. The covered CDR3 bases are TGTGCCAGCAGCTCAACGCGGAACGTCCCA. Amino acid sequence: CASSSTRNVP. The whole CDR3 sequence reads CASSSTRNVPAFF. Complete variable domain (other parts from reference TRBV7-8 and TRBJ1-1): GAGVSQSPRYKVAKRGQDVALRCDPISGHVSLFWYQQALGQGPEFLTYFQNEAQLDKSGLPSDRFFAERPEGSVSTLKIQRTQQEDSAVYLCASSSTRNVPAFFGQGTRLTVV.

A note on this clone: The CDR3 goes on 3 residues after the read ends, and that part is filled in from the germline J gene. This chain uses TRBV29-1 with TRBJ2-6; 7 nucleotides line up with TRBD2. V shed 6 bases, J shed 4 bases, and the junction held 12 bases outside the gene matches. The CDR3 contains 16 residues. From germline, CDR1 is SQVTM and CDR2 ANQGSEA. This CDR3 reads CSVRGEGRSGANVLTF. The part of the CDR3 DNA that was read is TGCAGCGTCCGGGGGGAGGGTAGGTCCGGGGCCAACGTC.

Concerning this clone: Read coverage stops 3 residues before the CDR3 terminus; the germline J gene supplies the remainder. Other DNA sequences in the sample encode the same CDR3. This rearrangement joins TRBV20-1 to TRBJ2-7; 10 bases align to TRBD2. This CDR3 region has 14 residues. V trimming: 3 bases; J trimming: 5 bases; junction bases outside the gene matches: 7. Per germline, CDR1 DFQATT and CDR2 SNEGSKA (reference sequence). CDR3 residues: CSASRRLAGDEQYF. The DNA read from the CDR3 is TGCAGTGCTAGTCGTCGGCTAGCGGGAGACGAG.

Concerning this clone: The read falls 3 residues short of the CDR3 end, and the missing part is taken from the germline J gene. The rearrangement joins TRBV7-3 to TRBJ2-7, with D unclear. Germline CDR1 SGHTA, CDR2 FQGTGA. The V end was cut by 4 bases, the J end by 3 bases, with 10 bases between. The CDR3 totals 13 residues. Incomplete CDR3 DNA: TGTGCCAGCAGCTCCTACGACAACTACGAG. This encodes CASSSYDNYE. The entire CDR3 sequence reads CASSSYDNYEQYF.

Concerning this clone: The CDR3 end lies 3 residues beyond the end of the read and is filled in from the germline J gene. The chain is built from TRBV28 and TRBJ2-7; the match to TRBD1 covers 8 bases. V was clipped by 1 base and J by 2 bases; unmatched bases: 4. Germline V gene data show CDR1 as MDHEN and CDR2 as SYDVKM. CDR3 size: 15 residues. The CDR3 DNA, read in part, is TGTGCCAGCAGTTTATATACAGGGGGGACCTACGAG. It encodes CASSLYTGGTYE. The whole CDR3 region reads CASSLYTGGTYEQYF.

In the case of this clone: The read finishes 3 residues shy of the CDR3 end, and the germline J gene is used to complete it. The gene calls are TRBV19 and TRBJ2-1; tentative D call: TRBD1 (5 bases). The CDR3 length is 14 residues. Germline values: CDR1 LNHDA, CDR2 SQIVND (reference sequence). V was shortened by 5 bases and J by 2 bases, with 10 bases between the two germline ends. Incomplete CDR3 DNA: TGTGCCAGTAGTGACAGTCAAGCCTACAATGAG. This gives the protein CASSDSQAYNE. The full CDR3 protein reads CASSDSQAYNEQFF.

Comment on this clone: The read terminates 3 residues before the CDR3 end, so the remaining end is supplied by the germline J gene. The rearrangement joins TRBV2 to TRBJ1-5, with a possible D match to TRBD1 (5 bases). Germline-derived CDR1 and CDR2 are SNHLY and FYNNEI. Trimming removed 4 bases at V and 5 bases at J, with 15 bases between. The CDR3 sequence is 15 residues long. CDR3 DNA (partial): TGTGCCAGCAGTGCGGCGGGGGGAAGGTATCAGCCC. Translation gives CASSAAGGRYQP. The whole CDR3 protein reads CASSAAGGRYQPQHF.

The part of the CDR3 DNA that was read is TGTGCCAGCAGCTCCAGGACAGAGCTGAACACTGAA. This codes for CASSSRTELNTE. The full CDR3 protein reads CASSSRTELNTEAFF. The chain is built from TRBV7-9 and TRBJ1-1; tentatively, D is TRBD1 (6 bases). From the germline J gene comes the end of the CDR3, since the read stops 3 residues before it. CDR3 length: 15 residues. V was pared by 4 bases and J by 0 bases, with 12 bases between. Per germline, CDR1 SEHNR and CDR2 FQNEAQ (reference sequence). Together with reference TRBV7-9 and TRBJ1-1, the CDR3 gives the full variable domain: DTGVSQNPRHKITKRGQNVTFRCDPISEHNRLYWYRQTLGQGPEFLTYFQNEAQLEKSRLLSDRFSAERPKGSFSTLEIQRTEQGDSAMYLCASSSRTELNTEAFFGQGTRLTVV.

Comment on this clone: The CDR3 goes on 3 residues after the read ends, and that part is filled in from the germline J gene. V gene TRBV7-2 combines with J gene TRBJ1-1; D remains ambiguous. Germline-derived CDR1 and CDR2 are SGHTA and FQGNSA. The CDR3 consists of 15 residues. V lost 1 base to trimming and J lost 5 bases, with 14 bases between them. This CDR3 is CASSLVRALGTEAFF. Incomplete CDR3 DNA: TGTGCCAGCAGCTTAGTTAGGGCCCTGGGTACTGAA.

As for this clone: The read is 3 residues too short to cover the CDR3 end, so that end is filled in from the germline J gene. V and J are TRBV2 and TRBJ1-2, with D perhaps matching TRBD1 (6 bases). Trimming left V 6 bases short and J 2 bases short, with 16 bases between. The V gene's germline CDR1 is SNHLY and CDR2 FYNNEI. The CDR3 is 15 residues long. The CDR3 loop reads CASRIRTGLNYGYTF. Incomplete CDR3 DNA: TGTGCCAGCAGAATTAGAACAGGGTTGAACTATGGC.

As for this clone: Read coverage stops 3 residues before the CDR3 terminus; the germline J gene supplies the remainder. V usage is TRBV19 and J usage is TRBJ2-1, with a weak D call TRBD2 (6 bases). Per the germline V gene, CDR1 is LNHDA and CDR2 is SQIVND (reference sequence). The CDR3 runs 15 residues. Deletions cut 3 bases from V and 3 bases from J, with 12 bases between. The CDR3: CASSILAASYNEQFF. The CDR3 DNA, read in part, is TGTGCCAGTAGTATTTTAGCGGCGAGCTACAATGAG.

A note on this clone: Coverage ceases 3 residues before the CDR3 finishes, and the germline J gene fills in the end. V usage is TRBV7-7 and J usage is TRBJ2-1; 7 bases are a match to TRBD2. The CDR3 has 17 residues. The V gene's germline CDR1 is SSHAT and CDR2 FNYEAQ (reference sequence). The trim removed 0 bases at V and 2 bases at J, leaving 7 bases unmatched. CDR3 DNA, as far as it was read: TGTGCCAGCAGCTTAGCGCCCCCTAGCGGCACCTACAATGAG. Encoded protein: CASSLAPPSGTYNE. The complete CDR3 protein is CASSLAPPSGTYNEQFF.

Points on this clone: Coverage ceases 3 residues before the CDR3 finishes, and the germline J gene fills in the end. The chain uses TRBV5-1 and TRBJ1-1; a weak D match, TRBD1 (6 bases). Germline V lookup: CDR1 SGHRS, CDR2 YFSETQ. Trimming stripped 2 bases from V and 2 bases from J, with 19 bases between. The CDR3 sequence is 17 residues long. CDR3 in amino acids: CASSLVLQGEENTEAFF. The sequenced CDR3 bases are TGCGCCAGCAGCTTAGTACTACAGGGAGAGGAAAACACTGAA.

CDR3 DNA (partial): TGTGCCAGTAGCTTTCTCGGACAGGGCTCCTACGAG. Translating it yields CASSFLGQGSYE. The entire CDR3 protein reads CASSFLGQGSYEQYF. V gene TRBV19 combines with J gene TRBJ2-7; 8 positions agree with TRBD1. The read terminates 3 residues ahead of where the CDR3 ends, so the germline J gene completes it. The CDR3 consists of 15 residues. Per germline, CDR1 LNHDA and CDR2 SQIVND (reference sequence). The V and J ends lost 6 bases and 0 bases, in that order; junction bases with no gene match: 7.

For this clone: The read stops 3 residues short of the end of the CDR3; the missing end is completed from the germline J gene. The chain employs TRBV19 and TRBJ1-6; 7 positions agree with TRBD1. The V and J ends lost 4 bases and 0 bases, in that order; junction bases with no gene match: 9. The germline gives CDR1 LNHDA, CDR2 SQIVND (reference sequence). This CDR3 contains 18 residues. The part of the CDR3 DNA that was read is TGTGCCAGTAGTACCGGAAACCAGGGGGTCTCCTATAATTCACCC. Protein: CASSTGNQGVSYNSP. The entire CDR3 protein is CASSTGNQGVSYNSPLHF.

As to this clone: The read terminates 3 residues before the CDR3 end, so the remaining end is supplied by the germline J gene. This rearrangement joins TRBV19 to TRBJ2-2; 8 nucleotides agree with TRBD2. This CDR3 contains 17 residues. Germline values: CDR1 LNHDA, CDR2 SQIVND (reference sequence). V dropped 5 bases and J dropped 2; count of bases not matched to a gene: 10. The sequenced CDR3 bases are TGTGCCAGTAGTGTCTCGTCCATAGCGGGAAACACCGGGGAG. Its protein product is CASSVSSIAGNTGE. The whole CDR3 sequence is CASSVSSIAGNTGELFF.

CDR3 in amino acids: CASSYLAGTFRELFF. The part of the CDR3 DNA that was read is TGTGCCAGCAGTTATCTAGCGGGGACGTTTAGGGAG. The chain employs TRBV28 and TRBJ2-2; 9 bases are a match to TRBD2. The read halts 3 residues ahead of the CDR3 end, with the missing end drawn from the germline J gene. The V gene end was trimmed by 4 bases and the J gene end by 9 bases; junction bases not matched to a gene: 9. The CDR3 covers 15 residues. CDR1 and CDR2 (germline): MDHEN, SYDVKM.

For this clone: The read is 3 residues too short to cover the CDR3 end, so that end is filled in from the germline J gene. The chain couples TRBV4-1 to TRBJ2-5, with a weak D call TRBD1 (6 bases). The germline CDR1 and CDR2 sequences are MGHRA and YSYEKL. Trimming removed 0 bases from V and 4 bases from J, with 12 bases in between. This CDR3 has 15 amino acids. The chain's CDR3 is CASSQDLVRGETQYF. The covered CDR3 bases are TGCGCCAGCAGCCAAGATCTCGTCAGGGGAGAGACC.

Regarding this clone: The CDR3 is cut off 3 residues early in the read; its end comes from the germline J gene. V usage is TRBV7-2 and J usage is TRBJ1-3, with 9 positions matching TRBD1. V gave up 6 bases and J gave up 4 bases; unmatched junction bases: 4. This CDR3 comprises 14 residues. The V gene's germline CDR1 is SGHTA and CDR2 FQGNSA. CDR3 DNA (partial): TGTGCCAGCAGAAGGGACAGGGCAGGAAACACC. It encodes CASRRDRAGNT. The complete CDR3 protein is CASRRDRAGNTIYF.